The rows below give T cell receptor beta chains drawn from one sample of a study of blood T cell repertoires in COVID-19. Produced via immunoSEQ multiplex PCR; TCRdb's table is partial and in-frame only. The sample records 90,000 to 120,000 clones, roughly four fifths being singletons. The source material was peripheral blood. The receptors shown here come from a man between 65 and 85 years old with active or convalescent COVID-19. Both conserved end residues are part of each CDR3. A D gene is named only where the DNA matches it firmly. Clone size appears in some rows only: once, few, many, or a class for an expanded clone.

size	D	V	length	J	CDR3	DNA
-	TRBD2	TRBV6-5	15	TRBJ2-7	CASSLAGDGPYEQYF	TGTGCCAGCAGCCTAGCGGGAGACGGGCCTTACGAGCAGTACTTC
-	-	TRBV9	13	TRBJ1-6	CASSLTGSSPLHF	TGTGCCAGCAGCCTAACAGGGAGCTCACCCCTCCACTTT
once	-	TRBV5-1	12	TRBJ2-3	CASSLSGDTQYF	TGCGCCAGCAGCCTTAGCGGAGATACGCAGTATTTT
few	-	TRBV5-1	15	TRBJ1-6	CASSPDSLYNSPLHF	TGCGCCAGCAGCCCGGACAGTCTCTATAATTCACCCCTCCACTTT
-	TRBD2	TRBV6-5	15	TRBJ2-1	CASSTSGSPYNEQFF	TGTGCCAGCAGTACGAGCGGGAGCCCCTACAATGAGCAGTTCTTC
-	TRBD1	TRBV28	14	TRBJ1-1	CASRPGTGYTEAFF	TGTGCCAGCAGACCCGGGACAGGCTATACTGAAGCTTTCTTT
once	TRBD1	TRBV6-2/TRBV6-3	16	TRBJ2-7	CASSYDPGQQHYEQYF	TGTGCCAGCAGTTACGACCCGGGACAGCAACACTACGAGCAGTACTTC
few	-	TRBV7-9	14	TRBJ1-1	CASSLATEGPEAFF	TGTGCCAGCAGCTTAGCGACGGAGGGCCCTGAAGCTTTCTTT
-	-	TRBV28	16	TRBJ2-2	CASTDSSGSGAGELFF	TGTGCCAGCACCGACTCTTCGGGGTCGGGGGCCGGGGAGCTGTTTTTT
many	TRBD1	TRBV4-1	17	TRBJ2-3	CASSQAPGQVNTDTQYF	TGCGCCAGCAGCCAAGCCCCGGGACAGGTTAACACAGATACGCAGTATTTT
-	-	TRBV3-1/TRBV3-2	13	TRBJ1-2	CASSHRYDYGYTF	TGTGCCAGCAGTCACAGGTATGACTATGGCTACACCTTC
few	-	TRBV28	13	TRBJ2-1	CASSLPSPHEQFF	TGTGCCAGCAGTTTACCTAGTCCCCATGAGCAGTTCTTC
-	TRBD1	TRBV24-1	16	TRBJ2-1	CATSDPGDRGVDEQFF	TGTGCCACCAGTGATCCTGGGGACAGGGGGGTGGATGAGCAGTTCTTC
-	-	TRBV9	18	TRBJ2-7	CASSPQKRGGTVTYEQYF	TGTGCCAGCAGCCCGCAAAAGAGGGGGGGGACTGTAACCTACGAGCAGTACTTC
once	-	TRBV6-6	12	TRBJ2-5	CASHRVSETQYF	TGTGCCAGCCACAGGGTTAGCGAGACCCAGTACTTC
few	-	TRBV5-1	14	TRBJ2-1	CASSLASGLNEQFF	TGCGCCAGCAGCTTGGCAAGCGGACTCAATGAGCAGTTCTTC
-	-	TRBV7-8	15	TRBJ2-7	CASSPRTLEGYEQYF	TGTGCCAGCAGCCCCAGGACTCTTGAAGGCTACGAGCAGTACTTC
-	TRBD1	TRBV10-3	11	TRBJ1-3	CAISDGTGGYF	TGTGCCATCAGTGACGGGACAGGGGGCTATTTT
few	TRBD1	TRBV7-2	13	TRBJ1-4	CASSWTDRGKLFF	TGTGCCAGCAGCTGGACGGACAGGGGGAAACTGTTTTTT
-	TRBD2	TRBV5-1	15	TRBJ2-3	CASSLQREVTDTQYF	TGCGCCAGCAGCTTGCAGCGGGAGGTCACAGATACGCAGTATTTT
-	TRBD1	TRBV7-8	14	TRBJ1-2	CASSATGGRFGYTF	TGTGCCAGCAGCGCGACAGGGGGGAGGTTTGGCTACACCTTC
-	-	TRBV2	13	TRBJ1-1	CASSGTGHTEAFF	TGTGCCAGCAGTGGTACAGGGCACACTGAAGCTTTCTTT
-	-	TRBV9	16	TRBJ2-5	CASSGGLGGQVETQYF	TGTGCCAGCAGCGGGGGACTAGGGGGCCAGGTGGAGACCCAGTACTTC
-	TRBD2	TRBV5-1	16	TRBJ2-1	CASSNQAGGSYNEQFF	TGCGCCAGCAGCAACCAAGCGGGAGGTTCCTACAATGAGCAGTTCTTC
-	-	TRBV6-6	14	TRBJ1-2	CASSIIGVNYGYTF	TGTGCCAGCAGTATAATCGGAGTTAACTATGGCTACACCTTC
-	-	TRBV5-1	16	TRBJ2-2	CASSLEGGRNTGELFF	TGCGCCAGCAGCTTGGAAGGTGGGAGGAACACCGGGGAGCTGTTTTTT
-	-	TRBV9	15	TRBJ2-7	CASSPQGLSSYEQYF	TGTGCCAGCTCCCCCCAGGGACTGAGCTCCTACGAGCAGTACTTC
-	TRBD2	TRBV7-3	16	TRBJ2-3	CASSSGLAGIADTQYF	TGTGCCAGCAGCTCCGGACTAGCGGGAATCGCAGATACGCAGTATTTT
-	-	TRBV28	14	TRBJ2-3	CASSFGQGPGTQYF	TGTGCCAGCAGTTTCGGGCAGGGTCCCGGCACGCAGTATTTT
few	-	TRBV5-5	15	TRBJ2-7	CASSPRTSPSYEQYF	TGTGCCAGCAGCCCTCGGACATCTCCGTCCTACGAGCAGTACTTC
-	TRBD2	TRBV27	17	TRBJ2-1	CASSRASGVGSYNEQFF	TGTGCCAGCAGCCGGGCTAGCGGGGTAGGTAGCTACAATGAGCAGTTCTTC
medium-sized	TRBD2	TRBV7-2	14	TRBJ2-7	CASSITSGRYEQYF	TGTGCCAGCAGCATCACTAGCGGTCGGTACGAGCAGTACTTC
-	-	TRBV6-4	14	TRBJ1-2	CASSEDSTNYGYTF	TGTGCCAGCAGTGAAGACAGCACTAACTATGGCTACACCTTC
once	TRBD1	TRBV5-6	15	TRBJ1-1	CASSKGTGLNTEAFF	TGTGCCAGCAGCAAAGGGACAGGGCTGAACACTGAAGCTTTCTTT
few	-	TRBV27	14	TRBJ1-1	CASSFLGLNTEAFF	TGTGCCAGCAGTTTCTTGGGGCTCAACACTGAAGCTTTCTTT
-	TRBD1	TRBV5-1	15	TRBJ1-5	CASSLGFGRGEPQHF	TGCGCCAGCAGCTTGGGGTTTGGCAGGGGGGAGCCCCAGCATTTT
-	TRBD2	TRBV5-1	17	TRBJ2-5	CASSIRGFSAGEETQYF	TGCGCCAGCAGCATCCGGGGATTCTCAGCGGGAGAAGAGACCCAGTACTTC
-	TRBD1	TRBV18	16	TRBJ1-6	CASSPYRGSYNSPLHF	TGTGCCAGCTCACCGTACAGGGGCTCCTATAATTCACCCCTCCACTTT
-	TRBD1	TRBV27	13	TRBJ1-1	CASSFRGLAEAFF	TGTGCCAGCAGTTTCAGGGGGCTCGCTGAAGCTTTCTTT
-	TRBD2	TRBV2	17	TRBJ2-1	CASVTSGAEGFTNEQFF	TGTGCCAGCGTCACTAGCGGGGCCGAAGGGTTTACAAATGAGCAGTTCTTC
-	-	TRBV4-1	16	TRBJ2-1	CASSQVTAGLRNEQFF	TGCGCCAGCAGCCAAGTAACTGCGGGACTCCGCAATGAGCAGTTCTTC